The 20 T cell receptor beta chains below come from one sample, sequenced in a study of T cell responses to AZD1222 COVID-19 vaccine. Data came from immunoSEQ multiplex PCR; TCRdb stores just in-frame clones and leaves some out. The sample consists of about 140,000 clones, about 89% of them appearing once. The material was peripheral blood, obtained on day 0 of AZD1222 vaccination. The receptors come from an adult in good health.

This clone was seen just once. This chain uses TRBV12-3 or TRBV12-4 with TRBJ1-1; a weak D match, TRBD1 (6 bases). The CDR3 is 13 residues long. Trimming removed 6 bases at V and 11 bases at J, with 19 bases between. CDR3 region: CASRSWGADGAFF. The CDR3 DNA reads TGTGCCAGCAGGTCCTGGGGGGCTGACGGGGCTTTCTTT.

The chain carries TRBV21-1 and TRBJ2-7; TRBD1 reflects the table's D call only, with no check against the DNA. TRBV21-1 has pseudogene status. This CDR3 is built from 15 residues. CDR3 sequence (DNA): TGTGCCAGCAGCAATCAGGGGCCCCAATTATACGAGCAGTACTTC. Its translation: CASSNQGPQLYEQYF.

This sequence joins TRBV11-2 and TRBJ1-5; 8 nucleotides line up with TRBD1. V gave up 5 bases and J gave up 3 bases; unmatched junction bases: 6. Germline loops: CDR1 SGHAT, CDR2 FQNNGV. The CDR3 sequence is 15 residues long. The CDR3 DNA reads TGTGCCAGCAGCCACGGACAGGGAGACAATCAGCCCCAGCATTTT. This gives the protein CASSHGQGDNQPQHF.

V and J are TRBV5-1 and TRBJ1-1; D not resolved. V dropped 0 bases and J dropped 1 base, with 10 bases sitting between them. This CDR3 contains 15 residues. Looked up from germline, CDR1 is SGHRS and CDR2 is YFSETQ. The CDR3 coding sequence is TGCGCCAGCAGCTTGGACGTCAGCCGGAACACTGAAGCTTTCTTT. Residues: CASSLDVSRNTEAFF.

The chain combines TRBV4-2 with TRBJ2-6, with TRBD2 identical over 14 bases. This CDR3 region has 18 residues. Unmatched junction bases numbered 2, after V lost 4 bases and J lost 0 bases. The germline gives CDR1 LGHNA, CDR2 YNFKEQ. The CDR3 protein is CASSPGLAGGSGANVLTF. The CDR3 DNA follows: TGTGCCAGCAGCCCCGGACTAGCGGGGGGCTCTGGGGCCAACGTCCTGACTTTC.

Written as DNA, the CDR3 is TGCGCCAGCAGCTCTATTAGGGGGACTCAGAGAGGCTACACCTTC. This translates into CASSSIRGTQRGYTF. The chain links TRBV4-1 to TRBJ1-2; the D gene is possibly TRBD1 (6 bases). The V end was cut by 5 bases, the J end by 8 bases, with 21 bases between. CDR1 MGHRA and CDR2 YSYEKL come from the germline V gene. There are 15 residues in the CDR3.

The chain recombines TRBV28 with TRBJ2-4, with D possibly TRBD2 on 6 matching bases. V lost 6 bases to trimming and J lost 9 bases, with 24 bases between them. Germline values: CDR1 MDHEN, CDR2 SYDVKM. The CDR3 runs 16 residues. The CDR3 DNA sequence: TGTGCCAGCAGCCCGCAGGGAGGAGTGGCATGGGCCATTCAGTACTTC. Translation: CASSPQGGVAWAIQYF. Variable domain in full (rest from reference TRBV28 and TRBJ2-4): DVKVTQSSRYLVKRTGEKVFLECVQDMDHENMFWYRQDPGLGLRLIYFSYDVKMKEKGDIPEGYSVSREKKERFSLILESASTNQTSMYLCASSPQGGVAWAIQYFGAGTRLSVL.

The chain is built from TRBV19 and TRBJ1-2; the D is unclear. The germline V and J ends were trimmed by 6 bases and 3 bases, with 8 bases remaining between them. Germline V gene lookup returns CDR1 LNHDA and CDR2 SQIVND (reference sequence). This CDR3 region has 12 residues. This CDR3 is CASSLTHYGYTF. In DNA form, the CDR3 reads TGTGCCAGTAGCCTAACCCACTATGGCTACACCTTC.

This chain uses TRBV7-2 with TRBJ2-7; 15 nucleotides match TRBD2. The germline V gene has CDR1 SGHTA and CDR2 FQGNSA. The CDR3 runs 16 residues. J lost 2 bases, V lost 5 bases, and 4 bases had no gene match. CDR3 in DNA: TGTGCCAGCAGCCCGGGACTAGCGGGAGGTCCCTACGAGCAGTACTTC. Translation gives CASSPGLAGGPYEQYF.

In its sample, this clone was seen once. The chain couples TRBV5-4 to TRBJ1-1, with D perhaps TRBD1 (5 bases). The CDR3 runs 14 residues. The V gene's germline CDR1 is SGHNT and CDR2 YYREEE (reference sequence). Trimming left V 3 bases short and J 1 base short, with 10 bases between. CDR3: CASSSIRENTEAFF. CDR3 coding DNA: TGTGCCAGCAGCTCAATCAGGGAGAACACTGAAGCTTTCTTT.

The gene calls are TRBV28 and TRBJ1-1; D gene ambiguous. V shed 2 bases and J shed 2 bases, with 3 bases lying between them. Germline lookup yields CDR1 MDHEN and CDR2 SYDVKM. The CDR3 extends over 12 amino acids. The CDR3 nucleotides read TGTGCCAGCAGTTTAGAAAACACTGAAGCTTTCTTT. Residues: CASSLENTEAFF. The full variable domain, completed using reference TRBV28 and TRBJ1-1, is DVKVTQSSRYLVKRTGEKVFLECVQDMDHENMFWYRQDPGLGLRLIYFSYDVKMKEKGDIPEGYSVSREKKERFSLILESASTNQTSMYLCASSLENTEAFFGQGTRLTVV.

The V and J genes are TRBV19 and TRBJ1-2; D call uncertain. The CDR3 is 12 residues long. The germline V gene has CDR1 LNHDA and CDR2 SQIVND (reference sequence). Between the trimmed V and J ends, which lost 3 bases and 7 bases, there was a span of 9 bases. Here the CDR3 reads CASSIGVSGYTF. DNA for the CDR3: TGTGCCAGTAGTATTGGGGTGTCTGGCTACACCTTC.

The rearrangement uses TRBV7-8 and TRBJ1-5; D perhaps matches TRBD1 (6 bases). The V end lost 5 bases, the J end lost 0 bases, and 23 bases lay between the germline ends. The germline V gene encodes CDR1 SGHVS and CDR2 FQNEAQ. This CDR3 has 19 residues. CDR3 sequence reads: CASSPRGGPGINSNQPQHF. The CDR3, as DNA: TGTGCCAGCAGCCCACGTGGGGGGCCAGGAATCAATAGCAATCAGCCCCAGCATTTT.

The rearrangement links TRBV2 to TRBJ2-3, with D possibly being TRBD2 (6 bases). The CDR3 totals 13 residues. Trimming shortened V by 7 bases and J by 9 bases, and 17 bases separated the two germline ends. Germline assignment: CDR1 SNHLY and CDR2 FYNNEI. The CDR3 DNA is TGTGCCAGCATTCCCCCCGGGAGTAAAACGCAGTATTTT. Translated, it gives CASIPPGSKTQYF.

The chain recombines TRBV5-1 with TRBJ2-5, with 9 bases identical to TRBD1. V lost 0 bases and J lost 2; bases outside the gene matches: 5. The CDR3 has 16 amino acids. The V gene's germline CDR1 is SGHRS and CDR2 YFSETQ. CDR3 in amino acids: CASSLAGTGRQETQYF. Here the CDR3 DNA reads TGCGCCAGCAGCTTGGCCGGGACAGGGAGGCAAGAGACCCAGTACTTC.

The rearrangement links TRBV28 to TRBJ1-2; D is possibly TRBD1 (6 bases). Germline CDR1 reads MDHEN; CDR2 reads SYDVKM. The ends were cut back, 9 bases at V and 2 bases at J, with 10 bases in the middle. This CDR3 spans 12 amino acids. The DNA for the CDR3 is TGTGCCAGTGATCAGGGGAACTATGGCTACACCTTC. Translation gives CASDQGNYGYTF.

A note on this clone: This CDR3 is also generated by other DNA sequences in the sample. This sequence joins TRBV28 and TRBJ1-5; D perhaps matches TRBD1 (5 bases). CDR1 MDHEN and CDR2 SYDVKM come from the germline V gene. V lost 2 bases and J lost 1, with 9 bases in between. This CDR3 region has 15 residues. As DNA, the CDR3 is TGTGCCAGCAGTTTAATTCAGGGAAGCAATCAGCCCCAGCATTTT. It specifies CASSLIQGSNQPQHF.

The rearrangement links TRBV19 to TRBJ2-1; 8 nucleotides agree with TRBD2. CDR3 size: 13 residues. CDR1 LNHDA and CDR2 SQIVND come from the germline V gene (reference sequence). Unmatched junction bases numbered 5, after V lost 5 bases and J lost 8 bases. The CDR3 loop is CASSSRGDDEQFF. CDR3 nucleotide sequence: TGTGCCAGTAGTTCGCGGGGGGACGATGAGCAGTTCTTC.

A note on this clone: The junction and the germline gene differ at one end; a read error may be behind it. This chain joins TRBV18 and TRBJ1-4; D uncertain. The germline V gene encodes CDR1 KGHSH and CDR2 LQKENI. The CDR3 contains 15 residues. This CDR3 is CASSPSIATNEKLFF. The CDR3 nucleotides read TGTGCCAGTTCACCGTCCATCGCAACTAATGAAAAACTGTTTTTT. Drawing the rest from reference TRBV18 and TRBJ1-4, the complete variable domain is NAGVMQNPRHLVRRRGQEARLRCSPMKGHSHVYWYRQLPEEGLKFMVYLQKENIIDESGMPKERFSAEFPKEGPSILRIQQVVRGDSAAYFCASSPSIATNEKLFFGSGTQLSVL.

The chain recombines TRBV11-2 with TRBJ1-1; D is undetermined. V dropped 2 bases and J dropped 1 base, with 11 bases sitting between them. The CDR3 contains 15 residues. CDR1 SGHAT and CDR2 FQNNGV come from the germline V gene. The DNA of the CDR3 is TGTGCCAGCAGCTTAAAAGAATACAAGAACACTGAAGCTTTCTTT. Translated, it gives CASSLKEYKNTEAFF.